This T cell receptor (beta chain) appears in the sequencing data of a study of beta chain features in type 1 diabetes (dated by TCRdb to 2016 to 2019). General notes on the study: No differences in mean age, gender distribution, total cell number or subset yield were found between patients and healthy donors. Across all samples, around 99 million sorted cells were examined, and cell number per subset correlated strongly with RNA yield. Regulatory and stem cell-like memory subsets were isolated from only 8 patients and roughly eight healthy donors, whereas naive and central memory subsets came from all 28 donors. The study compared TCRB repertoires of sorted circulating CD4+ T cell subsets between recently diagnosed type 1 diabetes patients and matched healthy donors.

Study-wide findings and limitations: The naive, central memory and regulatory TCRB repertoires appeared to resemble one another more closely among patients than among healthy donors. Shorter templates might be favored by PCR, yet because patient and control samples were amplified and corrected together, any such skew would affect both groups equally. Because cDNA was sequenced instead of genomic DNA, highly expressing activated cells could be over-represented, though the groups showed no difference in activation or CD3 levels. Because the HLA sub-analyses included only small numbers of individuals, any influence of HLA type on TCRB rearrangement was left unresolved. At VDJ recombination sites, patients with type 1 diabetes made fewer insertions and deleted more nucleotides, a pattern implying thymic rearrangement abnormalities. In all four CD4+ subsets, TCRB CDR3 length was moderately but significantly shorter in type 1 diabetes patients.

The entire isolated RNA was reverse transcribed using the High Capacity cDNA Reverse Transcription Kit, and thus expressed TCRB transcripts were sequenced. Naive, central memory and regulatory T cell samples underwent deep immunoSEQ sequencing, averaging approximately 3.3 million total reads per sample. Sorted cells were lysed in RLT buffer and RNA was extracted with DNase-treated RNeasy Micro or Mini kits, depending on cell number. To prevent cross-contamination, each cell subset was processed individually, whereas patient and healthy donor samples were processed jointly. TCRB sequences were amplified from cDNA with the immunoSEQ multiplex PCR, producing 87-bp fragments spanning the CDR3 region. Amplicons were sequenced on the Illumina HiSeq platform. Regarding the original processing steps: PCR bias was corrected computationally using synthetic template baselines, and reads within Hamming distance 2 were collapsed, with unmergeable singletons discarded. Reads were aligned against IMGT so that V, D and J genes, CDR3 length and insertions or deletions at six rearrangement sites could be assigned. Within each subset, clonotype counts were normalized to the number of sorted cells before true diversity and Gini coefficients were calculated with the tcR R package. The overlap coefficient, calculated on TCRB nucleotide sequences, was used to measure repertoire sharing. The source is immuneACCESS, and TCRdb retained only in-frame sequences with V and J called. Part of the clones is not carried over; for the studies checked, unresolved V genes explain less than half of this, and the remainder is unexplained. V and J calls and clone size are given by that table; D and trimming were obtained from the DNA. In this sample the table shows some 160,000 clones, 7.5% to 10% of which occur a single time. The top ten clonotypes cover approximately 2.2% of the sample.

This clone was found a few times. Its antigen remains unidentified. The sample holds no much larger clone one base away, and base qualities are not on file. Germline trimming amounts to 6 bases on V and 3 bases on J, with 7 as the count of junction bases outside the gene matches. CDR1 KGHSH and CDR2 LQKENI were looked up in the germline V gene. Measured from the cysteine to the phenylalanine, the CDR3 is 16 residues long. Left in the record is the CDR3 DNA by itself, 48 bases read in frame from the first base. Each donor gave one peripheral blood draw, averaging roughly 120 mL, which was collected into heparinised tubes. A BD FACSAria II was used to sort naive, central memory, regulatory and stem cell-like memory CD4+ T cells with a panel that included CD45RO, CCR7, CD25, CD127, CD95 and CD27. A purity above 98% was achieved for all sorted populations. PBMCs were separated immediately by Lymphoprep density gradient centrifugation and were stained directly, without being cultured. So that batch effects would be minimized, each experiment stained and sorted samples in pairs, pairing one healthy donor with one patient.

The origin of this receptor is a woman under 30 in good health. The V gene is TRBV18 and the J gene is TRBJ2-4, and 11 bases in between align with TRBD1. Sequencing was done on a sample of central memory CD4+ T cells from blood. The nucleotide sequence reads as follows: TGTGCCAGCTCTACGGGGGACAGGGGGTACAAAAACATTCAGTACTTC. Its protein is CASSTGDRGYKNIQYF.